This T cell receptor (beta chain) is drawn from a study of OX40 agonist ivuxolimab in advanced cancers. Study in general: Patients enrolled in dose escalation were diagnosed with hepatocellular carcinoma, melanoma, renal cell or head and neck cancer. Study outcomes and limitations: The study found that CD8+ T cells averaged more expanded clones than CD4+.

Sequenced by immunoSEQ multiplex PCR; TCRdb stores in-frame clones only, minus some. The sample lists over 40,000 clones, almost 90% occurring once. V lost 4 bases to trimming and J lost 4 bases; unmatched junction nucleotides: 4. CDR3 length: 15 amino acids. From germline, CDR1 is SGHAT and CDR2 FQNNGV. Points on this clone: Its antigen is as yet unknown.

The TCR comes from an adult with an advanced solid tumor such as melanoma, head and neck, liver or kidney cancer. The specimen was CD4+ or CD8+ T cells sorted from blood, collected in a trial of the OX40 agonist ivuxolimab. The genes are TRBV11-2 and TRBJ1-6; 7 bases map to TRBD1. CDR3 nucleotides: TGTGCCAGCAGCTCCGGACAGGATTATAATTCACCCCTCCACTTT. Translation gives CASSSGQDYNSPLHF.